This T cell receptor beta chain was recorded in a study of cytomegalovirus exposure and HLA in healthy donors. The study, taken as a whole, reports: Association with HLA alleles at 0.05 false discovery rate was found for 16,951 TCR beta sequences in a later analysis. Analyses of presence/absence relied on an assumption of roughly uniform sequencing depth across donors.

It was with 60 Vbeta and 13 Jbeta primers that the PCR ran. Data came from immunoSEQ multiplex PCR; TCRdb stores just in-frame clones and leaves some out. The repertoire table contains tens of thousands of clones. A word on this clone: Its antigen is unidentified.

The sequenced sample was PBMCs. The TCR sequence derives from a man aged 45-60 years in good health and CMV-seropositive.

This CDR3 is CASRWTGETGELFF. The CDR3 bases are TGTGCCAGCCGTTGGACAGGAGAAACCGGGGAGCTGTTTTTT. The chain recombines TRBV27 with TRBJ2-2, with 7 bases identical to TRBD1. J was trimmed by 5 bases and V by 8 bases; bases with no gene match: 8. The CDR3 sequence is 14 residues long. CDR1 and CDR2 from the germline V gene are MNHEY and SMNVEV (reference sequence).